This is a list of T cell receptor beta chains from one sample in a study of immune evolution from preneoplasia to lung adenocarcinoma. The method was immunoSEQ multiplex PCR; TCRdb's version includes in-frame clones alone and lacks a portion of them. The sample shows about 5,100 clones, 70% to 80% of them seen only once. Sequenced sample: FFPE minimally invasive lung adenocarcinoma tissue. The origin of the receptors is a person between 50 and 69 years old with lung adenocarcinoma. The CDR3 runs from the conserved cysteine through the conserved F or W. D genes are given only for firm matches. Clone size is given for some rows only: seen once, a few or many times, or a class if the clone is expanded.

j_call clone_size cdr3_length d_call v_call cdr3_aa cdr3_nt
TRBJ2-5 - 13 - TRBV6-5 CASSYGGGETQYF TGTGCCAGCAGTTACGGGGGAGGAGAGACCCAGTACTTC
TRBJ2-3 - 10 - TRBV20-1 CSARTDTQYF TGCAGTGCTCGCACAGATACGCAGTATTTT
TRBJ2-7 - 15 TRBD2 TRBV2 CASSGTSGTSYEQYF TGTGCCAGCAGCGGGACTAGCGGGACCTCCTACGAGCAGTACTTC
TRBJ1-2 - 13 - TRBV2 CASGARSGYGYTF TGTGCCAGCGGGGCCCGGTCTGGGTATGGCTACACCTTC
TRBJ1-1 - 15 - TRBV12-5 CASGKGDYGRTEAFF TGTGCTAGTGGTAAGGGAGATTACGGGAGAACTGAAGCTTTCTTT
TRBJ2-7 - 14 TRBD1 TRBV12-5 CASAFRDRGCEQYF TGTGCTAGTGCTTTCCGGGACAGGGGGTGCGAGCAGTACTTC
TRBJ2-7 - 14 TRBD1 TRBV10-3 CAISAYRGPYEQYF TGTGCCATCAGTGCCTACAGGGGGCCCTACGAGCAGTACTTC
TRBJ2-1 - 13 - TRBV5-5 CASSLRADNEQFF TGTGCCAGCAGCTTGAGGGCCGACAATGAGCAGTTCTTC
TRBJ2-1 - 15 TRBD2 TRBV7-8 CASSLLSGGVTEQFF TGTGCCAGCAGCCTGCTGAGCGGGGGGGTTACTGAGCAGTTCTTC
TRBJ1-6 - 14 - TRBV2 CASSEGRGYSPLHF TGTGCCAGCAGTGAAGGACGGGGGTATTCACCCCTCCACTTT
TRBJ1-1 - 14 - TRBV11-2 CASSLGGMNTEAFF TGTGCCAGCAGCCTCGGGGGTATGAACACTGAAGCTTTCTTT
TRBJ2-7 - 16 TRBD2 TRBV9 CASSAYTSGSAYEQYF TGTGCCAGCAGCGCCTACACTAGCGGGAGTGCCTACGAGCAGTACTTC
TRBJ2-1 - 16 TRBD1 TRBV27 CASIEKWDRVYNEQFF TGTGCCAGCATCGAAAAGTGGGACAGGGTCTACAATGAGCAGTTCTTC
TRBJ2-7 - 12 TRBD1 TRBV30 CAWKDRGYEQYF TGTGCCTGGAAAGACAGGGGCTACGAGCAGTACTTC
TRBJ1-6 - 14 TRBD1 TRBV7-9 CASSAGQGASPLHF TGTGCCAGCAGCGCGGGACAGGGTGCCTCACCCCTCCACTTT
TRBJ1-1 - 15 TRBD1 TRBV5-1 CASSVDRGGHTEAFF TGCGCCAGCAGCGTGGACAGGGGCGGGCACACTGAAGCTTTCTTT
TRBJ1-3 - 15 - TRBV7-9 CASSLSTVSGNTIYF TGTGCCAGCAGCTTATCCACAGTCTCTGGAAACACCATATATTTT
TRBJ1-4 - 14 - TRBV5-5 CASSLARSNEKLFF TGTGCCAGCAGCTTGGCCAGAAGCAATGAAAAACTGTTTTTT
TRBJ2-1 - 14 - TRBV9 CASSVGDQQREQFF TGTGCCAGCAGCGTAGGGGACCAGCAAAGGGAGCAGTTCTTC
TRBJ1-1 - 13 - TRBV5-6 CASSLSPGTEAFF TGTGCCAGCAGCTTGAGCCCTGGCACTGAAGCTTTCTTT
TRBJ1-5 once 14 - TRBV4-2 CASSQDGGGQPQHF TGTGCCAGCAGCCAAGATGGGGGGGGACAGCCCCAGCATTTT
TRBJ2-3 - 16 TRBD1 TRBV15 CATSTRTGGDPDTQYF TGTGCCACCAGCACAAGGACAGGGGGCGATCCAGATACGCAGTATTTT
TRBJ2-5 - 13 TRBD1 TRBV30 CAWSQGAQETQYF TGTGCCTGGAGTCAGGGGGCGCAAGAGACCCAGTACTTC
TRBJ1-5 - 14 TRBD1 TRBV6-6 CASTGTGRDQPQHF TGTGCCAGCACGGGGACAGGCCGTGATCAGCCCCAGCATTTT
TRBJ1-2 few 16 - TRBV28 CASSLSEGGGSYGYTF TGTGCCAGCAGTTTATCAGAGGGAGGGGGATCCTATGGCTACACCTTC
TRBJ2-7 - 12 - TRBV7-9 CASSAPVNEQYF TGTGCCAGCAGCGCACCAGTTAACGAGCAGTACTTC
TRBJ2-7 - 15 TRBD2 TRBV4-2 CASSQAAGATYEQYF TGTGCCAGCAGCCAAGCGGCGGGAGCCACTTACGAGCAGTACTTC
TRBJ1-1 - 12 - TRBV30 CAWISVGAEAFF TGTGCCTGGATATCCGTGGGCGCTGAAGCTTTCTTT
TRBJ2-5 - 14 TRBD2 TRBV7-7 CASSHGTSGETQYF TGTGCCAGCAGCCATGGGACTAGCGGAGAGACCCAGTACTTC
TRBJ1-5 - 14 - TRBV28 CASSEESGSQPQHF TGTGCCAGCAGTGAGGAGTCCGGGAGTCAGCCCCAGCATTTT
TRBJ2-3 - 15 - TRBV5-5 CASSLSRLAMDTQYF TGTGCCAGCAGCTTGTCCAGGCTAGCGATGGATACGCAGTATTTT
TRBJ1-1 - 14 - TRBV7-8 CASSRVSVATEAFF TGTGCCAGCAGCAGGGTATCGGTTGCCACTGAAGCTTTCTTT
TRBJ1-2 - 13 - TRBV7-2 CASRTPGAYGYTF TGTGCCAGCAGGACCCCGGGAGCCTATGGCTACACCTTC
TRBJ1-4 - 15 - TRBV4-1 CASSQDSRTNEKLFF TGCGCCAGCAGCCAAGATTCTAGGACTAATGAAAAACTGTTTTTT
TRBJ1-2 - 17 - TRBV21-1 CASSIFLDRLFGGGYTF TGTGCCAGCAGCATTTTCCTGGACAGGCTCTTCGGGGGTGGCTACACCTTC
TRBJ2-7 - 16 TRBD2 TRBV4-1 CASSQYGTSGRTEQYF TGCGCCAGCAGCCAATACGGGACTAGCGGGAGGACCGAGCAGTACTTC
TRBJ1-6 - 18 TRBD1 TRBV5-6 CASSSQTGIVGYNSPLHF TGTGCCAGCAGCTCTCAGACAGGGATTGTCGGATATAATTCACCCCTCCACTTT
TRBJ1-5 - 17 - TRBV6-1 CASSENRQKHSNQPQHF TGTGCCAGCAGTGAAAACAGACAGAAACATAGCAATCAGCCCCAGCATTTT
TRBJ2-7 - 13 - TRBV7-8 CASSGQPTYEQYF TGTGCCAGCAGTGGTCAGCCGACCTACGAGCAGTACTTC
TRBJ2-5 - 12 - TRBV5-1 CASSPWGETQYF TGCGCCAGCAGCCCCTGGGGAGAGACCCAGTACTTC
TRBJ2-3 - 16 TRBD1 TRBV27 CASSPDRGPGADTQYF TGTGCCAGCAGTCCGGACAGGGGACCGGGCGCAGATACGCAGTATTTT
TRBJ2-3 - 15 - TRBV7-9 CASSFPEDSTDTQYF TGTGCCAGCAGCTTTCCCGAAGACAGCACAGATACGCAGTATTTT
TRBJ1-1 - 13 - TRBV10-3 CAISVGGDTEAFF TGTGCCATCAGTGTGGGGGGGGACACTGAAGCTTTCTTT
TRBJ1-1 - 13 - TRBV6-6 CASSYEAPGEAFF TGTGCCAGCAGTTATGAGGCCCCGGGTGAAGCTTTCTTT
TRBJ1-1 - 14 - TRBV18 CASSPTTVGTEAFF TGTGCCAGCTCACCAACAACGGTAGGGACTGAAGCTTTCTTT
TRBJ1-5 - 12 - TRBV2 CASSASNQPQNF TGTGCCAGCAGTGCGAGCAATCAGCCCCAGAATTTT
TRBJ1-1 - 15 TRBD1 TRBV5-6 CASSLEGTGDTEAFF TGTGCCAGCAGCTTGGAGGGGACAGGGGACACTGAAGCTTTCTTT
TRBJ1-5 - 14 - TRBV27 CASSYGTPNQPQHF TGTGCCAGCAGTTACGGGACACCCAATCAGCCCCAGCATTTT
TRBJ1-4 - 13 - TRBV7-9 CASSERTNEKLFF TGTGCCAGCAGCGAGAGAACTAATGAAAAACTGTTTTTT
TRBJ2-3 - 15 - TRBV21-1 CAAVLVPGYTDTQYF TGTGCCGCGGTCCTGGTGCCGGGTTACACAGATACGCAGTATTTT
TRBJ2-3 - 17 - TRBV6-1 CASSEAPPGGFTDTQYF TGTGCCAGCAGTGAAGCTCCCCCGGGCGGGTTCACAGATACGCAGTATTTT
TRBJ2-5 few 14 TRBD2 TRBV9 CASSATSVGETQYF TGTGCCAGCAGCGCAACTAGCGTGGGGGAGACCCAGTACTTC
TRBJ2-3 - 20 - TRBV28 CASSPLPIALQETSTDTQYF TGTGCCAGCAGCCCTCTACCTATTGCTCTACAGGAAACTAGCACAGATACGCAGTATTTT
TRBJ1-1 - 15 TRBD1 TRBV7-9 CASSPSRGPNTEAFF TGTGCCAGCAGCCCTTCCAGGGGGCCGAACACTGAAGCTTTCTTT
TRBJ2-7 once 14 - TRBV7-9 CASSLVGGSYEQYF TGTGCCAGCAGCTTAGTAGGCGGGTCCTACGAGCAGTACTTC